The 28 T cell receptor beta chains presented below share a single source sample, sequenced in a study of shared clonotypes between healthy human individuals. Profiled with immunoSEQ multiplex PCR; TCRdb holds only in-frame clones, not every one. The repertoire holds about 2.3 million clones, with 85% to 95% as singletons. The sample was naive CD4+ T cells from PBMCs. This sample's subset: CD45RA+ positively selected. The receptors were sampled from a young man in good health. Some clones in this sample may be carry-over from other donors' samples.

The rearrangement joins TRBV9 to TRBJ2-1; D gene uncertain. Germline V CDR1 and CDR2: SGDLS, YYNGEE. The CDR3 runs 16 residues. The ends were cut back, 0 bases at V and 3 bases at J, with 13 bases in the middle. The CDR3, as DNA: TGTGCCAGCAGCGTAGACCCCCGACCGAACTACAATGAGCAGTTCTTC. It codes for CASSVDPRPNYNEQFF.

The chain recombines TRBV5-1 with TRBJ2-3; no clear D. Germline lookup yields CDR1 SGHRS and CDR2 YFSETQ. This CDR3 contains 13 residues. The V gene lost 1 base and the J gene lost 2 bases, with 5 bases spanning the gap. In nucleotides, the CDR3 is TGCGCCAGCAGCTTGACCTACACAGATACGCAGTATTTT. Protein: CASSLTYTDTQYF.

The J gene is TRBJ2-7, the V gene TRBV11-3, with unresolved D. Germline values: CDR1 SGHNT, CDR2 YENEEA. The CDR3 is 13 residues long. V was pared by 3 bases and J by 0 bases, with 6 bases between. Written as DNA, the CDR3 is TGTGCCAGCAGCTTCGCCAGCTCCTACGAGCAGTACTTC. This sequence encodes CASSFASSYEQYF.

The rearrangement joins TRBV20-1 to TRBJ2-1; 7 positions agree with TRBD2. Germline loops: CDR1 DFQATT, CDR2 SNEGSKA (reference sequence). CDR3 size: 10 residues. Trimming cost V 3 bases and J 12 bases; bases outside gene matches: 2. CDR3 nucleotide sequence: TGCAGTGCTAGCCCTAGCGGGCAGTTCTTC. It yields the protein CSASPSGQFF.

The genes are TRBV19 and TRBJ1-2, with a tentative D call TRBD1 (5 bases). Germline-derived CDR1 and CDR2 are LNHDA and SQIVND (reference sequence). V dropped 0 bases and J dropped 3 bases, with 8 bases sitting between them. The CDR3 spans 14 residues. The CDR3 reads CASSIEWGDYGYTF. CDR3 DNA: TGTGCCAGTAGTATAGAGTGGGGCGACTATGGCTACACCTTC.

The CDR3 loop reads CATRAGTGETQYF. DNA of the CDR3: TGCGCCACCAGAGCGGGAACAGGAGAGACCCAGTACTTC. The genes are TRBV5-1 and TRBJ2-5; 7 bases match TRBD2. This CDR3 contains 13 residues. With 9 bases clipped from V and 4 bases from J, the junction kept 9 bases outside the gene matches. Germline-derived CDR1 and CDR2 are SGHRS and YFSETQ.

DNA of the CDR3: TGTGCCAGCAGTTTCCCCGGCGGTGGAGATACGCAGTATTTT. As protein: CASSFPGGGDTQYF. V is TRBV28 and J is TRBJ2-3; D not certain. Germline-derived CDR1 and CDR2 are MDHEN and SYDVKM. Trimming removed 3 bases at V and 5 bases at J, with 12 bases between. This CDR3 has 14 residues.

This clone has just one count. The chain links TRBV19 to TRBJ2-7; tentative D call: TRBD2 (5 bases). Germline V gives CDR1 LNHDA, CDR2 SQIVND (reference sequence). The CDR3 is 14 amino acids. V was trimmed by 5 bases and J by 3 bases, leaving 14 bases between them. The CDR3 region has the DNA TGTGCCAGTAGTCCGCGAGGGTGGGGCTACGAGCAGTACTTC. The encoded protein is CASSPRGWGYEQYF.

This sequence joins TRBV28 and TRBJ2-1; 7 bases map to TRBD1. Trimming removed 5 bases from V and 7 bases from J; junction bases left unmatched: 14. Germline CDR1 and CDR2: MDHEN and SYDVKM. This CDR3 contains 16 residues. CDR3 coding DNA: TGTGCCAGCAGTCTACTCCGGAGACAGGGACGGAATGAGCAGTTCTTC. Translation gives CASSLLRRQGRNEQFF.

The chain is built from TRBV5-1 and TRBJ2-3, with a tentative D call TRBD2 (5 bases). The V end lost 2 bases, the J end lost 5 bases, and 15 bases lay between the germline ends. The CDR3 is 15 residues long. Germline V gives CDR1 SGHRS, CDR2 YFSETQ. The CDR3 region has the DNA TGCGCCAGCAGCTTCCCTGAGGCAGGAGGAGATACGCAGTATTTT. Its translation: CASSFPEAGGDTQYF.

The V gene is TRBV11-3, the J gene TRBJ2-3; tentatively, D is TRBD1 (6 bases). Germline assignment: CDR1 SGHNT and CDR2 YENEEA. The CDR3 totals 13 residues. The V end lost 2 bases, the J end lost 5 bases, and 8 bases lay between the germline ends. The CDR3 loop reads CASSLTGRDTQYF. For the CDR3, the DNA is TGTGCCAGCAGCTTAACAGGGCGAGATACGCAGTATTTT.

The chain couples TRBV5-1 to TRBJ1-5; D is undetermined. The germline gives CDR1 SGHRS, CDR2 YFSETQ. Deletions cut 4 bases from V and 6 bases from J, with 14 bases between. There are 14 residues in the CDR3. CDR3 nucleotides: TGCGCCAGCAGCCAAGACCCCTCAGGTCAGCCCCAGCATTTT. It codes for CASSQDPSGQPQHF.

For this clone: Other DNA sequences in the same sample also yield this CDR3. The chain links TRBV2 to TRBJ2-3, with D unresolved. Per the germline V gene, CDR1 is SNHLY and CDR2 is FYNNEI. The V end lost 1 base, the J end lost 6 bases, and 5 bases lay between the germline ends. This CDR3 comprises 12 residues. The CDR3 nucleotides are TGTGCCAGCAGTGAAGGGAGCGATACGCAGTATTTT. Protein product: CASSEGSDTQYF. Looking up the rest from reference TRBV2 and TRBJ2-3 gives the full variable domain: EPEVTQTPSHQVTQMGQEVILRCVPISNHLYFYWYRQILGQKVEFLVSFYNNEISEKSEIFDDQFSVERPDGSNFTLKIRSTKLEDSAMYFCASSEGSDTQYFGPGTRLTVL.

The CDR3 here is CASSVPASAGYNEQFF. As DNA, the CDR3 is TGCGCCAGCAGCGTGCCCGCTAGCGCAGGTTACAATGAGCAGTTCTTC. J is TRBJ2-1 and V is TRBV5-1, with a tentative D call TRBD2 (6 bases). CDR1 and CDR2 from the germline V gene are SGHRS and YFSETQ. The CDR3 length is 16 residues. The V end lost 4 bases, the J end lost 4 bases, and 18 bases lay between the germline ends.

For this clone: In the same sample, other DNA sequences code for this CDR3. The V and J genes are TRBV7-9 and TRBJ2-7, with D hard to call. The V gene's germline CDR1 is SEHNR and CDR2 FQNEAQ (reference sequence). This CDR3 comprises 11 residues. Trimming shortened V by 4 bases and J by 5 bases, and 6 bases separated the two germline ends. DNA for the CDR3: TGTGCCAGCAGCTCTGGCGACGAGCAGTACTTC. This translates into CASSSGDEQYF. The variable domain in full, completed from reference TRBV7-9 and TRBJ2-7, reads DTGVSQNPRHKITKRGQNVTFRCDPISEHNRLYWYRQTLGQGPEFLTYFQNEAQLEKSRLLSDRFSAERPKGSFSTLEIQRTEQGDSAMYLCASSSGDEQYFGPGTRLTVT.

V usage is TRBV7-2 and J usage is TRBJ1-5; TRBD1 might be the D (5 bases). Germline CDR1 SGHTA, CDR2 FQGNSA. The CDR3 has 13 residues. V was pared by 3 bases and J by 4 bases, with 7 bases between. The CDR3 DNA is TGTGCCAGCAGCTTTGAGGGGAATCAGCCCCAGCATTTT. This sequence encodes CASSFEGNQPQHF. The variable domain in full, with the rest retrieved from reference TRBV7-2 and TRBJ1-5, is GAGVSQSPSNKVTEKGKDVELRCDPISGHTALYWYRQSLGQGLEFLIYFQGNSAPDKSGLPSDRFSAERTGGSVSTLTIQRTQQEDSAVYLCASSFEGNQPQHFGDGTRLSIL.

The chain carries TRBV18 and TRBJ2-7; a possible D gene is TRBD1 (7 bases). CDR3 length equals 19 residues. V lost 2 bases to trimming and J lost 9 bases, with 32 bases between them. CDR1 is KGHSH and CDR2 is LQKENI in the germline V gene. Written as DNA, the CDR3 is TGTGCCAGCTCACCAGTCCCCCAGGGGGGACCGCGATACGGTGTGGGGCAGTACTTC. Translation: CASSPVPQGGPRYGVGQYF.

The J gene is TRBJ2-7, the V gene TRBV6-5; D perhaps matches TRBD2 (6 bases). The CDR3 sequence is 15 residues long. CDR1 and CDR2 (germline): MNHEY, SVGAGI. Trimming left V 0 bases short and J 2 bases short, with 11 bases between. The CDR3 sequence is CASSYSGRETYEQYF. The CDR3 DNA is TGTGCCAGCAGTTACTCCGGACGGGAGACCTACGAGCAGTACTTC.

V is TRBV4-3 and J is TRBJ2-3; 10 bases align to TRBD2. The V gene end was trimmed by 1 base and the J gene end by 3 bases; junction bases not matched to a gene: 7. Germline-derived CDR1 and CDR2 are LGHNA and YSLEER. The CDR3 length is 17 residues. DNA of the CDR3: TGCGCCAGCAGCCAAGGCCTAGCGGGAGTCTTGACAGATACGCAGTATTTT. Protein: CASSQGLAGVLTDTQYF.

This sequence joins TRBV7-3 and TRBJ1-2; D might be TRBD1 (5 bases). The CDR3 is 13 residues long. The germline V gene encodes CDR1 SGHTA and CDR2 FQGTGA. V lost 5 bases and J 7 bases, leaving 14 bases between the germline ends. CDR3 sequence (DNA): TGTGCCAGCAGCGCCCCGGGGGGGAGTGGCTACACCTTC. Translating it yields CASSAPGGSGYTF. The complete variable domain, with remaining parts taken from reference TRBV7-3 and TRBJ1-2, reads GAGVSQTPSNKVTEKGKYVELRCDPISGHTALYWYRQSLGQGPEFLIYFQGTGAADDSGLPNDRFFAVRPEGSVSTLKIQRTERGDSAVYLCASSAPGGSGYTFGSGTRLTVV.

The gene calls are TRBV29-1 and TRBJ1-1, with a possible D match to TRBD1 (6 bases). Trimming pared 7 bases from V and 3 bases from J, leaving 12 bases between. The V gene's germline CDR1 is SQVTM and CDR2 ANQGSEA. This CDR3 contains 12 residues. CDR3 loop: CSAMRGDTEAFF. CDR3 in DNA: TGCAGCGCCATGAGGGGGGACACTGAAGCTTTCTTT.

CDR3 sequence reads: CASSLPTGEGYTF. CDR3 nucleotide sequence: TGTGCCAGCAGCCTTCCGACAGGGGAAGGCTACACCTTC. The chain combines TRBV7-9 with TRBJ1-2, with 8 bases matching TRBD1. Germline values: CDR1 SEHNR, CDR2 FQNEAQ (reference sequence). The CDR3 has 13 amino acids. Germline trimming cut 5 bases from V and 8 bases from J; bases unmatched to any gene: 7.

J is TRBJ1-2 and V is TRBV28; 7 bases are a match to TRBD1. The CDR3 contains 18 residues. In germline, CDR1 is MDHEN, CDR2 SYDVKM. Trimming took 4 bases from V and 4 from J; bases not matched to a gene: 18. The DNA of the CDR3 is TGTGCCAGCAGTTCACACCCGGGACAGCCCCGGGATTTCTATGGCTACACCTTC. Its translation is CASSSHPGQPRDFYGYTF.

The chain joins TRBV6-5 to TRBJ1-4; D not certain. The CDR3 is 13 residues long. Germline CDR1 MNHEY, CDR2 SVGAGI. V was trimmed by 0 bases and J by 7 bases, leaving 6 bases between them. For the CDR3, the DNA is TGTGCCAGCAGTTACTCGATTAGTGAAAAACTGTTTTTT. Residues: CASSYSISEKLFF.

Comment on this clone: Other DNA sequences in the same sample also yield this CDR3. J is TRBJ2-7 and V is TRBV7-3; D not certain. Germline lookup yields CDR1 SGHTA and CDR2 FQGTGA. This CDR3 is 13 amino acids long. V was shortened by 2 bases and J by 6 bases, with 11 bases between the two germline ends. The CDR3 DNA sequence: TGTGCCAGCAGCTTAGGGTTCCTCGGCGAGCAGTACTTC. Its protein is CASSLGFLGEQYF.

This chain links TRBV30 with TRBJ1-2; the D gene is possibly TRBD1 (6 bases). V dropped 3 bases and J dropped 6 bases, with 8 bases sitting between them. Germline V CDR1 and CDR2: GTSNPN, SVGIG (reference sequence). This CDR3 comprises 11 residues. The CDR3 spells CAWRGTHGYTF. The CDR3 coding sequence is TGTGCCTGGAGAGGGACACATGGCTACACCTTC.

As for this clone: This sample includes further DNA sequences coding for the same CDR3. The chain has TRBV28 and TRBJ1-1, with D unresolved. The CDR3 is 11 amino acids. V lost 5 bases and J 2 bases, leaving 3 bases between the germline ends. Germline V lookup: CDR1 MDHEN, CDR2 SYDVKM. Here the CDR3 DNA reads TGTGCCAGCAGTCAAAACACTGAAGCTTTCTTT. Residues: CASSQNTEAFF.

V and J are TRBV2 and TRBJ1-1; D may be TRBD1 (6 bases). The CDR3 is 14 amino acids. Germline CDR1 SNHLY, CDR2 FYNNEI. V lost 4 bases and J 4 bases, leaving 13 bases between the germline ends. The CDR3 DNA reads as TGTGCCAGCAGTGTGGGACACGCGCGCACTGAAGCTTTCTTT. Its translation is CASSVGHARTEAFF.